This entry is about one TCR beta chain. As processed by the authors: By means of reference gene primer amplification, nucleated cell counts were estimated. Some clones are missing from TCRdb's copy, which holds only in-frame ones; the method was immunoSEQ multiplex PCR. D and trimming were read from the DNA, whereas the V and J calls and clone size are those reported in that table. The table includes 95,000 to 150,000 clones, roughly 88% detected once. The CDR3 extends over 15 amino acids. V lost 3 bases and J lost 4, with 12 bases in between. Germline V CDR1 and CDR2: ENHRY, SYGVKD. This entry is derived from a study of blood T cell repertoires in COVID-19. In the study overall: There were acute and convalescent COVID-19 samples, and they came from the United States, Italy and Spain. Nucleic acid was either cDNA or gDNA, and it came from T cells, B-cell-depleted T cells, or PBMCs.

The chain combines TRBV10-3 with TRBJ1-4; no clear D gene. What was sequenced was peripheral blood. The source is a woman aged 45-65 years with active or convalescent COVID-19. The CDR3 here is CAISDNQELNEKLFF. As DNA, the CDR3 is TGTGCCATCAGTGACAACCAGGAACTTAATGAAAAACTGTTTTTT.